This T cell receptor (beta chain) emerged from a study of T cell responses to AZD1222 COVID-19 vaccine. Germline CDR1 and CDR2: SGHNT and YENEEA. The length of the CDR3 is 15 residues. V trimming: 5 bases; J trimming: 4 bases; junction bases outside the gene matches: 7. Produced via immunoSEQ multiplex PCR; TCRdb's table is partial and in-frame only. The sample consists of 110,000 to 150,000 clones, approximately 93% of them appearing once. General study findings and limits: After two AZD1222 doses, spike-specific TCR breadth and depth rose versus day 0. Within unmutated variant regions lay the reported targets of nearly half of spike-specific TCRs. Repertoire sampling occurred only after the peak T cell response.

As regards this clone: Its antigen is as yet unknown.

The chain combines TRBV11-3 with TRBJ2-5; TRBD1 matches at 10 bases. The sample here was peripheral blood, taken after recovery from COVID-19. The sequence derives from an adult who had recovered from COVID-19. The CDR3 here is CASSPRTGGGETQYF. CDR3 sequence (DNA): TGTGCCAGCAGCCCCCGGACAGGGGGGGGAGAGACCCAGTACTTC.